This T cell receptor (beta chain) emerged from a study of blood T cells in healthy people across ages (dated by TCRdb to between 2015 and 2016). About the full investigation: Template switching captured roughly one uniquely barcoded TCR beta cDNA molecule per two T cells in model experiments. The study measured age-related changes in TCR beta repertoire diversity using deep sequencing normalized with unique cDNA molecular identifiers. Four age groups were formed from the donors: young (average roughly 16 years), middle-aged (approximately 39), aged (around 62) and long-lived (around 80). To avoid experimental bias, donors of different ages were distributed randomly across sequencing lanes. For two donors (one aged 18 to 29 and one aged 80 or older), the study analyzed two additional independent replicas of 1 million unique cDNA reads from the same blood draw.

The germline V gene specifies MDHEN as CDR1 and SYDVKM as CDR2. The CDR3 holds 11 amino acids from the cysteine to the phenylalanine. Just CDR3 DNA is preserved here, 33 bases in frame from base 1. V loses 4 bases of germline sequence and J loses 4 bases, and the interval between the two ends is 4 bases. Preparation of the library involved 5' RACE. For sequencing, an Illumina HiSeq 2500 was employed. The second PCR ran for about 7 to 11 cycles and used a J-beta primer mix along with a sample-barcoded 5' primer. Each TCR beta cDNA molecule received a unique molecular identifier from a template-switch 5' adaptor carrying 12 random nucleotides. At least 2.5 million CDR3-containing paired-end reads were obtained from each sample. The Mint cDNA synthesis kit, primed by a TRBC-specific oligonucleotide, was used to synthesize first-strand cDNA from all RNA. All cDNA was treated with uracil-DNA glycosylase and then went through a first 18-cycle PCR with the universal primers M1SS and BC2_uni_R. The study's own analysis went as follows. For normalization, 1 million high-quality reads were randomly selected from each sample, with every read carrying a distinct molecular identifier. Reads with shared molecular identifiers were discarded instead of being binned into consensus sequences. MiTCR, with a Q25 quality threshold and the strictest error-elimination algorithm, was used for CDR3 identification, clonotype clustering and error correction. Lower-bound total TCR beta diversity was estimated with a nonparametric unseen species model using Euler transformation. TCRdb reprocessed the public reads (quality trimming at Q25 with fastp, clone calling with MiXCR) and kept in-frame beta chains. All rows with the same CDR3 protein become a single entry with the most common DNA and genes. Clone size and V and J calls follow TCRdb, not the original study. This sample has 1 million or so distinct CDR3 sequences in its table, and under 55% of those were observed once. The top ten hold approximately 17% of the sample.

The study at large found these results: Estimates of total diversity from one million sequenced T cells were regarded as lower bounds and underestimates. Compared with the aged group, more naive CD4+ T cells, fewer expanded clones and increased TCR diversity were shown by the long-lived group, suggesting age selection. Observed TCR beta diversity per million T cells fell roughly linearly with age, and a significant reduction was already apparent by age about 43. Conclusive comparison of naive and antigen-experienced compartments was prevented by the profiling of bulk unsorted PBMCs. A strong correlation was found between observed TCR beta diversity and the percentage of naive T cells measured by flow cytometry. Because donor CMV infection status was unknown, age-related changes in expanded clonotypes were potentially confounded.

Systemically healthy Caucasian individuals from Russia, roughly 40 in total and aged roughly 6 to 95 years, were included as donors. Each donor gave around 9 milliliters of peripheral blood, collected into EDTA-treated Vacutainer tubes. Ficoll-Paque density-gradient centrifugation was used to isolate PBMCs, with at least 6 million per sample. Total RNA was extracted from PBMCs with Trizol reagent, with at least 5.5 micrograms obtained per sample. For every donor, an aliquot of PBMCs went through flow cytometry to measure the percentages of naive CD45RAhigh/CD27high T cells. This clonotype was observed a few times. This clone's antigen is unknown. Base-call qualities are not available, and no considerably larger clone is one nucleotide away.

This receptor chain uses TRBV28 and TRBJ1-2; no D gene is confidently identified. What was sequenced was blood. This receptor was identified in a woman aged 55 to 70 in good health. The DNA reads as follows: TGTGCCAGCAGTTCCGCCTATGGCTACACCTTC. Protein translation: CASSSAYGYTF.